This is a list of T cell receptor beta chains from one sample in a study of regulatory T cells in long-lasting Graves disease. TCRdb itself ran the multiplex PCR reads through MiXCR, one entry per CDR3 protein. The sample includes approximately 470,000 distinct CDR3 sequences, about 17% seen only once; the top ten take more than 9%. These data were also filed under a second study, of T cells in Graves' hyperthyroidism and ophthalmopathy.

The material was peripheral blood mononuclear cells (PBMCs), obtained at new diagnosis, from a patient treated with antithyroid drugs. The receptors were sampled from a man in his forties with Graves disease. CDR3s include the opening cysteine and the closing phenylalanine or tryptophan. D genes are given only for firm matches. Clone size appears in some rows only: once, few, many, or a class for an expanded clone.

abundance,v_gene,j_gene,d_gene,CDR3aa,CDR3nt
many,TRBV7-2,TRBJ1-2,NA,CASSLQATDGYTF,TGTGCCAGCAGCTTACAGGCAACAGATGGCTACACCTTC
many,TRBV12-3/TRBV12-4,TRBJ2-7,NA,CASSLILGGTQYF,TGTGCCAGCAGTTTAATCTTAGGGGGGACGCAGTACTTC
many,TRBV7-2,TRBJ2-7,TRBD2,CASSMASGSYEQYF,TGTGCCAGCAGCATGGCTAGCGGGAGCTACGAGCAGTACTTC
many,TRBV7-2,TRBJ2-2,NA,CASSSDSGSNTGELFF,TGTGCCAGCAGCTCCGATAGCGGATCGAACACCGGGGAGCTGTTTTTT
NA,TRBV24-1,TRBJ2-2,NA,CATSAANTGELFF,TGTGCCACCAGTGCAGCGAACACCGGGGAGCTGTTTTTT
many,TRBV3-1,TRBJ2-5,NA,CASSQEPRGETQYF,TGTGCCAGCAGCCAAGAGCCCAGGGGCGAGACCCAGTACTTC
many,TRBV7-2,TRBJ2-5,TRBD1,CASSQGPGGVETQYF,TGTGCCAGCAGCCAGGGCCCAGGGGGCGTGGAGACCCAGTACTTC
many,TRBV11-2,TRBJ2-6,NA,CASSSISSGANVLTF,TGTGCCAGCAGCTCGATAAGCTCTGGGGCCAACGTCCTGACTTTC
few,TRBV24-1,TRBJ2-2,TRBD2,CATGLAGAGTGELFF,TGTGCCACCGGACTAGCGGGAGCTGGCACCGGGGAGCTGTTTTTT
few,TRBV29-1,TRBJ2-7,TRBD1,CSVHRGKNEQYF,TGCAGCGTACACAGGGGGAAGAACGAGCAGTACTTC
many,TRBV3-1,TRBJ2-1,NA,CASSQGQLGIVEQFF,TGTGCCAGCAGCCAAGGTCAACTGGGGATTGTGGAGCAGTTCTTC
NA,TRBV6-1,TRBJ2-3,NA,CATSSSAGSTDTQYF,TGTGCGACCTCTTCTTCTGCGGGTTCCACAGATACGCAGTATTTT
few,TRBV19,TRBJ2-2,TRBD2,CASRLGGLAGAGELFF,TGTGCCAGTAGATTGGGGGGACTAGCGGGAGCCGGGGAGCTGTTTTTT
few,TRBV5-1,TRBJ2-1,NA,CASALGPTYNEQFF,TGCGCCAGCGCACTAGGCCCAACCTACAATGAGCAGTTCTTC
many,TRBV3-1,TRBJ2-1,TRBD2,CASSQELAGGRSYNEQFF,TGTGCCAGCAGCCAAGAACTAGCGGGAGGTCGCTCCTACAATGAGCAGTTCTTC
NA,TRBV9,TRBJ2-1,NA,CASSVAGESYNEQFF,TGTGCCAGCAGCGTAGCGGGCGAGTCCTACAATGAGCAGTTCTTC
many,TRBV19,TRBJ2-1,TRBD2,CASSLEGLDSNEQFF,TGTGCCAGTAGTCTGGAGGGACTAGATAGCAATGAGCAGTTCTTC
many,TRBV18,TRBJ2-1,TRBD2,CASSRTSFEQFF,TGTGCCAGCTCACGGACTAGTTTTGAGCAGTTCTTC
NA,TRBV9,TRBJ2-5,NA,CASSVGAGETQYF,TGTGCCAGCAGCGTAGGGGCGGGAGAGACCCAGTACTTC
many,TRBV28,TRBJ2-5,NA,CASTQRPLAETQYF,TGTGCCAGCACCCAGAGGCCCTTGGCGGAGACCCAGTACTTC
NA,TRBV27,TRBJ2-1,TRBD2,CASSKAVTSGYNEQFF,TGTGCCAGCAGCAAAGCTGTGACTAGCGGGTACAATGAGCAGTTCTTC
few,TRBV12-5,TRBJ2-1,NA,CASGLDSSEQFF,TGTGCTAGTGGTTTGGATTCGAGTGAGCAGTTCTTC
many,TRBV12-3/TRBV12-4,TRBJ2-3,TRBD2,CASSLGGLAGRADTQYF,TGTGCCAGCAGTTTAGGGGGACTAGCGGGACGCGCAGATACGCAGTATTTT
few,TRBV19,TRBJ1-5,TRBD1,CASSIGGTGRGSNQPQHF,TGTGCCAGTAGTATTGGCGGGACAGGGAGAGGCAGCAATCAGCCCCAGCATTTT
few,TRBV28,TRBJ2-6,NA,CASSLSWASGANVLTF,TGTGCCAGCAGTTTATCTTGGGCGTCTGGGGCCAACGTCCTGACTTTC
NA,TRBV4-1,TRBJ1-2,TRBD1,CASSQGPGGVAYTF,TGCGCCAGCAGCCAAGGGCCAGGGGGCGTTGCCTACACCTTC
NA,TRBV19,TRBJ2-2,NA,CASSRERRTGELFF,TGTGCCAGTTCACGGGAGAGGAGGACCGGGGAGCTGTTTTTT
NA,TRBV19,TRBJ1-1,NA,CASSTKHQSFMNTEAFF,TGTGCCAGTAGTACAAAACACCAAAGTTTCATGAACACTGAAGCTTTCTTT
many,TRBV20-1,TRBJ2-3,NA,CSARTPQGWADTQYF,TGCAGTGCTAGAACCCCTCAGGGGTGGGCAGATACGCAGTATTTT
NA,TRBV12-3/TRBV12-4,TRBJ1-4,NA,CASSFPGRNEKLFF,TGTGCCAGCAGTTTCCCCGGACGAAATGAAAAACTGTTTTTT
many,TRBV6-1,TRBJ2-7,NA,CASSPPRLAGLPREQYF,TGTGCCAGCAGTCCGCCTCGGCTTGCGGGCCTACCTCGGGAGCAGTACTTC
NA,TRBV5-1,TRBJ2-5,NA,CASCTGPGRETQYF,TGCGCCAGCTGTACGGGACCCGGGCGAGAGACCCAGTACTTC
few,TRBV9,TRBJ2-7,NA,CASSVESGSTYEQYF,TGTGCCAGCAGCGTAGAATCTGGAAGCACCTACGAGCAGTACTTC
few,TRBV14,TRBJ1-4,NA,CASSPDPTGGEKLFF,TGTGCCAGCAGCCCTGACCCTACCGGAGGGGAAAAACTGTTTTTT
few,TRBV25-1,TRBJ2-5,NA,CASSEPREYQETQYF,TGTGCCAGCAGTGAACCCAGGGAATATCAGGAGACCCAGTACTTC
many,TRBV15,TRBJ2-6,NA,CATRTGGSGANVLTF,TGTGCCACCAGGACAGGAGGATCTGGGGCCAACGTCCTGACTTTC
many,TRBV6-1,TRBJ2-7,NA,CASRSEPPSPEQYF,TGTGCCAGCAGATCGGAACCTCCATCGCCCGAGCAGTACTTC
many,TRBV28,TRBJ2-3,NA,CASSPLGGGTDTQYF,TGTGCCAGCAGTCCCCTTGGAGGGGGCACAGATACGCAGTATTTT
NA,TRBV27,TRBJ2-2,NA,CASSWGELKELFF,TGTGCCAGCAGTTGGGGAGAACTGAAGGAGCTGTTTTTT
many,TRBV6-1,TRBJ2-1,NA,CASKSLSQAYNEQFF,TGTGCCAGCAAAAGCTTATCACAGGCATACAATGAGCAGTTCTTC
NA,TRBV20-1,TRBJ2-7,TRBD2,CSHPTSGQVYEQYF,TGCAGTCACCCGACTAGCGGGCAAGTCTACGAGCAGTACTTC
NA,TRBV30,TRBJ1-3,NA,CAWSVSADTIYF,TGTGCCTGGAGTGTGTCAGCGGACACCATATATTTT
NA,TRBV20-1,TRBJ2-1,TRBD2,CSARTTSGGPSAYNEQFF,TGCAGTGCTCGGACCACTAGCGGAGGGCCCTCGGCCTACAATGAGCAGTTCTTC
many,TRBV12-3/TRBV12-4,TRBJ1-2,TRBD1,CASANSGRGLAGYTF,TGTGCCAGCGCAAACTCGGGCAGGGGGCTCGCTGGCTACACCTTC
many,TRBV28,TRBJ1-2,NA,CASSLQSGTGNANGYTF,TGTGCCAGCAGTTTGCAATCGGGCACAGGGAACGCGAATGGCTACACCTTC
NA,TRBV20-1,TRBJ2-1,TRBD2,CSARPGTSGYNEQFF,TGCAGTGCTAGGCCCGGGACTAGCGGGTACAATGAGCAGTTCTTC
NA,TRBV19,TRBJ2-6,NA,CASSRYSGANVLTF,TGTGCCAGTAGCCGTTACTCTGGGGCCAACGTCCTGACTTTC
many,TRBV11-2,TRBJ2-4,NA,CASSLLPGAGALAKNIQYF,TGTGCCAGCAGCTTATTACCAGGGGCGGGGGCTCTAGCCAAAAACATTCAGTACTTC
NA,TRBV29-1,TRBJ1-4,NA,CSVRDGPLVEKLFF,TGCAGCGTCCGGGACGGCCCATTGGTAGAAAAACTGTTTTTT
NA,TRBV7-8,TRBJ2-3,NA,CDSSLARGTPTDTQYF,TGTGACAGCAGCTTAGCGCGCGGGACCCCCACAGATACGCAGTATTTT